Below are 13 T cell receptor beta chains sequenced from a single sample in a study of cytomegalovirus exposure and HLA in healthy donors. PCR primers comprised 60 Vbeta and 13 Jbeta primers. Clones were read by immunoSEQ multiplex PCR, and TCRdb kept only the in-frame ones, dropping some. This sample has over 150,000 clones, with 60% to 75% found just once. Sequencing was done on a sample of PBMCs. The source of these receptors is a man aged 18 to 30 in good health and CMV-seronegative.

V gene TRBV6-5 combines with J gene TRBJ2-7; the match to TRBD1 covers 7 bases. The CDR3 runs to 13 residues. In germline, CDR1 is MNHEY, CDR2 SVGAGI. CDR3 region: CSARQGPLYEQYF. The CDR3 DNA reads TGTTCGGCCAGACAGGGACCCCTCTACGAGCAGTACTTC.

The CDR3 coding sequence is TGTGCCATCAGTGAAAGGGGAGGGAACACTGAAGCTTTCTTT. Translating it yields CAISERGGNTEAFF. The chain couples TRBV10-3 to TRBJ1-1; a possible D gene is TRBD1 (5 bases). In germline, CDR1 is ENHRY, CDR2 SYGVKD. V dropped 3 bases and J dropped 1 base, with 9 bases sitting between them. CDR3 length: 14 residues.

The V gene is TRBV28, the J gene TRBJ1-6, with D maybe TRBD1 (6 bases). Germline values: CDR1 MDHEN, CDR2 SYDVKM. The CDR3 is made up of 14 amino acids. V lost 4 bases and J lost 3, with 7 bases in between. The CDR3 is CASSSTGYNSPLHF. The CDR3 bases are TGTGCCAGCAGTTCGACAGGCTATAATTCACCCCTCCACTTT.

The chain has TRBV7-9 and TRBJ1-1; 8 nucleotides align to TRBD1. The V gene end was trimmed by 4 bases and the J gene end by 4 bases; junction bases not matched to a gene: 11. CDR1 is SEHNR, CDR2 FQNEAQ, per germline (reference sequence). The CDR3 totals 16 residues. The CDR3 here is CASSSETGVMATEAFF. CDR3 in DNA: TGTGCCAGCAGCTCCGAGACAGGGGTCATGGCCACTGAAGCTTTCTTT.

V gene TRBV6-1 combines with J gene TRBJ1-1, with D maybe TRBD1 (5 bases). Germline CDR1 MNHNS, CDR2 SASEGT. The CDR3 is 14 amino acids. The ends were cut back, 1 base at V and 1 base at J, with 7 bases in the middle. CDR3 nucleotide sequence: TGTGCCAGCAGTGAAGTCGACAGGAACACTGAAGCTTTCTTT. This encodes CASSEVDRNTEAFF.

The chain links TRBV29-1 to TRBJ1-1, with 12 bases matching TRBD1. J lost 4 bases, V lost 6 bases, and 6 bases had no gene match. The CDR3 covers 14 residues. Germline CDR1 and CDR2: SQVTM and ANQGSEA. Here the CDR3 reads CSVEGQGAFTEAFF. In nucleotides, the CDR3 is TGCAGCGTGGAGGGACAGGGGGCTTTCACTGAAGCTTTCTTT.

This rearrangement joins TRBV4-2 to TRBJ2-5; unclear D gene. The V end lost 1 base, the J end lost 2 bases, and 8 bases lay between the germline ends. The germline V gene encodes CDR1 LGHNA and CDR2 YNFKEQ. This CDR3 comprises 14 residues. The CDR3 sequence: CASSQVPGQETQYF. The CDR3 DNA reads as TGTGCCAGCAGCCAAGTTCCAGGACAAGAGACCCAGTACTTC.

The chain combines TRBV19 with TRBJ2-7; possible D gene TRBD1, 7 bases. The germline V gene encodes CDR1 LNHDA and CDR2 SQIVND (reference sequence). Trimming took 0 bases from V and 3 from J, leaving 15 bases between them. The CDR3 runs 16 residues. CDR3 sequence reads: CASSIDPTGRHYEQYF. The CDR3, as DNA: TGTGCCAGTAGTATAGACCCGACAGGGAGGCACTACGAGCAGTACTTC.

The V and J genes are TRBV5-6 and TRBJ2-5; tentative D call: TRBD1 (6 bases). The CDR3 loop spans 14 amino acids. Trimming removed 2 bases from V and 3 bases from J, with 11 bases in between. Germline CDR1 reads SGHDT; CDR2 reads YYEEEE. CDR3 nucleotides: TGTGCCAGCAGCTTCCAGGGGACAAAAGAGACCCAGTACTTC. It encodes CASSFQGTKETQYF.

This clone appeared a few times. The chain combines TRBV9 with TRBJ2-2; tentative D call: TRBD1 (5 bases). V lost 0 bases to trimming and J lost 5 bases, with 8 bases between them. There are 14 residues in the CDR3. CDR1 is SGDLS and CDR2 is YYNGEE in the germline V gene. The CDR3 sequence is CASSVGGSTGELFF. Here the CDR3 DNA reads TGTGCCAGCAGCGTAGGGGGCTCTACCGGGGAGCTGTTTTTT.

The chain has TRBV7-3 and TRBJ1-1; no clear D. The CDR3 loop spans 14 amino acids. Germline values: CDR1 SGHTA, CDR2 FQGTGA. V lost 2 bases to trimming and J lost 4 bases, with 11 bases between them. The CDR3 DNA sequence: TGTGCCAGCAGCTTACGGGTTGGGAGCACTGAAGCTTTCTTT. As protein: CASSLRVGSTEAFF. The full variable domain, completed using reference TRBV7-3 and TRBJ1-1, is GAGVSQTPSNKVTEKGKYVELRCDPISGHTALYWYRQSLGQGPEFLIYFQGTGAADDSGLPNDRFFAVRPEGSVSTLKIQRTERGDSAVYLCASSLRVGSTEAFFGQGTRLTVV.

CDR3 loop: CASSPGTALSNQPQHF. The CDR3 coding sequence is TGTGCCAGCAGCCCTGGGACAGCGCTCAGCAATCAGCCCCAGCATTTT. This chain links TRBV7-6 with TRBJ1-5, with 7 bases aligning to TRBD1. Trimming cost V 5 bases and J 1 base; bases outside gene matches: 8. CDR1 is SGHVS, CDR2 FNYEAQ, per germline. The CDR3 is 16 residues long. Combining the CDR3 with reference TRBV7-6 and TRBJ1-5 gives the whole variable domain GAGVSQSPRYKVTKRGQDVALRCDPISGHVSLYWYRQALGQGPEFLTYFNYEAQQDKSGLPNDRFSAERPEGSISTLTIQRTEQRDSAMYRCASSPGTALSNQPQHFGDGTRLSIL.

The rearrangement uses TRBV10-3 and TRBJ2-1; tentative D call: TRBD2 (6 bases). The CDR3 runs 16 residues. Between the trimmed V and J ends, which lost 0 bases and 4 bases, there was a span of 13 bases. The V gene's germline CDR1 is ENHRY and CDR2 SYGVKD. CDR3 sequence (DNA): TGTGCCATCAGTGAGTCAGTTAGCGGAGGTTACAATGAGCAGTTCTTC. Translation: CAISESVSGGYNEQFF.